The 19 T cell receptor beta chains presented below share a single source sample, sequenced in a study of blood T cell repertoires in COVID-19. TCRdb's copy holds only in-frame clones and misses some; the assay was immunoSEQ multiplex PCR. This sample yields 150,000 to 200,000 clones, of which roughly 80% are seen a single time; about 5% belongs to the top ten. Input material: peripheral blood. The receptors originated from a woman aged 25 to 39 with acute or convalescent COVID-19.

A remark on this clone: Other DNA variants within this sample encode the same CDR3. V gene TRBV5-1 combines with J gene TRBJ2-1; possible D gene TRBD1, 6 bases. The length of the CDR3 is 12 residues. The germline V gene encodes CDR1 SGHRS and CDR2 YFSETQ. The V end lost 2 bases, the J end lost 6 bases, and 6 bases lay between the germline ends. The DNA for the CDR3 is TGCGCCAGCAGCTTACAGGGCAATGAGCAGTTCTTC. Translation: CASSLQGNEQFF. The whole variable domain, filled in from reference TRBV5-1 and TRBJ2-1, reads KAGVTQTPRYLIKTRGQQVTLSCSPISGHRSVSWYQQTPGQGLQFLFEYFSETQRNKGNFPGRFSGRQFSNSRSEMNVSTLELGDSALYLCASSLQGNEQFFGPGTRLTVL.

The chain employs TRBV7-9 and TRBJ1-5, with 9 positions matching TRBD1. V lost 5 bases, J lost 5 bases, and 10 bases stayed unmatched. The CDR3 extends over 16 amino acids. Germline V gene sequence: CDR1 SEHNR, CDR2 FQNEAQ (reference sequence). The CDR3 DNA sequence: TGTGCCAGCAGCCGAGGCTTGGGACAGGGTTATCAGCCCCAGCATTTT. It translates to CASSRGLGQGYQPQHF.

CDR3 sequence (DNA): TGCGCCAGCAGCTTGGGAACAGGGGGCGCGGACACTGAAGCTTTCTTT. Its protein product is CASSLGTGGADTEAFF. The chain uses TRBV5-1 and TRBJ1-1; 9 nucleotides align to TRBD1. Germline CDR1 reads SGHRS; CDR2 reads YFSETQ. Losses at the gene ends were 0 bases for V and 3 bases for J; bases not matched to a gene: 6. The CDR3 covers 16 residues.

The table lists this clone with a few counts. The chain uses TRBV28 and TRBJ1-2; no clear D. Germline CDR1 and CDR2: MDHEN and SYDVKM. CDR3 size: 14 residues. V lost 3 bases and J lost 0, with 8 bases in between. The CDR3 is CASSFLPANYGYTF. The CDR3 DNA reads as TGTGCCAGCAGTTTTCTTCCAGCTAACTATGGCTACACCTTC.

The rearrangement links TRBV6-4 to TRBJ2-7; TRBD2 matches at 11 bases. V lost 6 bases and J lost 1; bases outside the gene matches: 5. CDR1 and CDR2 (germline): MRHNA, SNTAGT. The CDR3 loop spans 15 amino acids. The CDR3 here is CASSPTSGVSYEQYF. The CDR3 nucleotides are TGTGCCAGCAGCCCGACTAGCGGGGTTTCCTACGAGCAGTACTTC.

The chain combines TRBV19 with TRBJ2-1, with D possibly matching TRBD2 (6 bases). Between the trimmed V and J ends, which lost 3 bases and 3 bases, there was a span of 24 bases. Germline lookup yields CDR1 LNHDA and CDR2 SQIVND (reference sequence). CDR3 length: 19 residues. This CDR3 is CASSMVFRIGGGYYNEQFF. The CDR3 DNA is TGTGCCAGTAGTATGGTTTTCAGGATCGGCGGAGGGTACTACAATGAGCAGTTCTTC. The whole variable domain, filled in from reference TRBV19 and TRBJ2-1, reads DGGITQSPKYLFRKEGQNVTLSCEQNLNHDAMYWYRQDPGQGLRLIYYSQIVNDFQKGDIAEGYSVSREKKESFPLTVTSAQKNPTAFYLCASSMVFRIGGGYYNEQFFGPGTRLTVL.

The gene calls are TRBV11-1 and TRBJ1-2, with a possible D match to TRBD1 (6 bases). Germline CDR1 SGHAT, CDR2 FQDESV (reference sequence). The CDR3 totals 15 residues. Trimming shortened V by 4 bases and J by 0 bases, and 12 bases separated the two germline ends. CDR3 sequence: CASSSWDITNYGYTF. In DNA, the CDR3 is TGTGCCAGCAGCTCCTGGGACATCACTAACTATGGCTACACCTTC.

A single count supports this clone. The chain recombines TRBV5-1 with TRBJ2-3, with 8 bases that match TRBD2. The CDR3 has 15 amino acids. Germline loops: CDR1 SGHRS, CDR2 YFSETQ. The V segment lost 5 bases and the J segment 1 base; nucleotides outside the gene matches: 6. CDR3 loop: CASRQSGSGTDTQYF. The CDR3 DNA reads TGCGCCAGCAGACAGAGCGGGAGCGGCACAGATACGCAGTATTTT.

This clone has just one count. This chain uses TRBV2 with TRBJ2-1; 14 nucleotides align to TRBD2. With 4 bases clipped from V and 12 bases from J, the junction kept 11 bases outside the gene matches. The germline V gene has CDR1 SNHLY and CDR2 FYNNEI. This CDR3 spans 16 amino acids. CDR3 sequence (DNA): TGTGCCAGCAGTGTTATGACTAGCGGGGGGGTATATGGGCAGTTCTTC. The encoded protein is CASSVMTSGGVYGQFF.

This clone has a handful of counts. This chain joins TRBV2 and TRBJ2-3, with 11 bases matching TRBD2. CDR3 size: 16 residues. The J segment lost 4 bases and the V segment lost 4 bases, leaving 7 bases of the junction unmatched. CDR1 SNHLY and CDR2 FYNNEI come from the germline V gene. CDR3 region: CASSGIAGGVSDTQYF. Written as DNA, the CDR3 is TGTGCCAGCAGTGGAATAGCGGGGGGGGTATCAGATACGCAGTATTTT.

Only a few counts were recorded for this clone. The chain joins TRBV5-6 to TRBJ2-2; the D gene is possibly TRBD1 (6 bases). The CDR3 contains 15 residues. Trimming removed 3 bases at V and 6 bases at J, with 15 bases between. Germline V gene data show CDR1 as SGHDT and CDR2 as YYEEEE. The CDR3 region has the DNA TGTGCCAGCAGCTGGGGACATCGAACGGCCGGGGAGCTGTTTTTT. Protein product: CASSWGHRTAGELFF.

The genes are TRBV28 and TRBJ1-1; TRBD1 aligns across 7 bases. J gave up 7 bases and V 6 bases, and 5 bases lay outside the gene matches. CDR1 MDHEN and CDR2 SYDVKM come from the germline V gene. The CDR3 contains 12 residues. DNA for the CDR3: TGTGCCAGCAGCATTCAGGGGGTTGAAGCTTTCTTT. This codes for CASSIQGVEAFF.

The chain links TRBV5-1 to TRBJ1-5, with TRBD1 identical over 9 bases. The V and J ends lost 4 bases and 1 base, in that order; junction bases with no gene match: 3. The CDR3 consists of 15 residues. Germline values: CDR1 SGHRS, CDR2 YFSETQ. The CDR3: CASSPDRGSNQPQHF. For the CDR3, the DNA is TGCGCCAGCAGCCCGGACAGGGGAAGCAATCAGCCCCAGCATTTT.

The DNA of the CDR3 is TGTGCCAGTAGTATAGAGGGCGGGGTCACAGATACGCAGTATTTT. As protein: CASSIEGGVTDTQYF. V is TRBV19 and J is TRBJ2-3; D might be TRBD2 (6 bases). Germline V CDR1 and CDR2: LNHDA, SQIVND (reference sequence). The CDR3 length is 15 residues. The V end was cut by 0 bases, the J end by 2 bases, with 9 bases between. The full variable domain, its missing parts supplied by reference TRBV19 and TRBJ2-3, is DGGITQSPKYLFRKEGQNVTLSCEQNLNHDAMYWYRQDPGQGLRLIYYSQIVNDFQKGDIAEGYSVSREKKESFPLTVTSAQKNPTAFYLCASSIEGGVTDTQYFGPGTRLTVL.

The chain joins TRBV27 to TRBJ2-1; TRBD2 aligns across 9 bases. Germline V gives CDR1 MNHEY, CDR2 SMNVEV (reference sequence). Germline trimming cut 5 bases from V and 8 bases from J; bases unmatched to any gene: 16. This CDR3 region has 17 residues. CDR3 residues: CASSRRPSGTRPDEQFF. The CDR3 DNA is TGTGCCAGCAGTCGAAGACCTAGCGGGACCCGGCCTGATGAGCAGTTCTTC.

The chain links TRBV12-3 or TRBV12-4 to TRBJ1-2; weak D call: TRBD1 (5 bases). The CDR3 loop spans 13 amino acids. Between the trimmed V and J ends, which lost 6 bases and 7 bases, there was a span of 15 bases. The CDR3 DNA is TGTGCCAGCAGGGCATGGGGGGAGAGTGGCTACACCTTC. Its protein is CASRAWGESGYTF.

The chain joins TRBV7-2 to TRBJ2-5, with 9 bases lining up with TRBD1. Germline V gives CDR1 SGHTA, CDR2 FQGNSA. The CDR3 is 16 amino acids. V lost 1 base and J lost 4; bases outside the gene matches: 7. CDR3 coding DNA: TGTGCCAGCAGCTTAGTCGGAGGGGGACAGGGAGAGACCCAGTACTTC. This sequence encodes CASSLVGGGQGETQYF.

CDR3 region: CASSYGQGAGNTIYF. The CDR3 nucleotides read TGTGCCAGCAGTTACGGACAGGGGGCTGGAAACACCATATATTTT. The chain employs TRBV6-6 and TRBJ1-3; 10 bases are a match to TRBD1. Germline CDR1 MNHNY, CDR2 SVGAGI (reference sequence). CDR3 length: 15 amino acids. The V segment lost 2 bases and the J segment 2 bases; nucleotides outside the gene matches: 0.

The chain links TRBV4-2 to TRBJ2-6; 8 bases match TRBD1. The CDR3 covers 18 residues. Germline trimming cut 0 bases from V and 2 bases from J; bases unmatched to any gene: 6. The germline V gene has CDR1 LGHNA and CDR2 YNFKEQ. CDR3: CASSQDEQGVAGANVLTF. The CDR3 DNA reads as TGTGCCAGCAGCCAAGACGAACAGGGGGTCGCTGGGGCCAACGTCCTGACTTTC.